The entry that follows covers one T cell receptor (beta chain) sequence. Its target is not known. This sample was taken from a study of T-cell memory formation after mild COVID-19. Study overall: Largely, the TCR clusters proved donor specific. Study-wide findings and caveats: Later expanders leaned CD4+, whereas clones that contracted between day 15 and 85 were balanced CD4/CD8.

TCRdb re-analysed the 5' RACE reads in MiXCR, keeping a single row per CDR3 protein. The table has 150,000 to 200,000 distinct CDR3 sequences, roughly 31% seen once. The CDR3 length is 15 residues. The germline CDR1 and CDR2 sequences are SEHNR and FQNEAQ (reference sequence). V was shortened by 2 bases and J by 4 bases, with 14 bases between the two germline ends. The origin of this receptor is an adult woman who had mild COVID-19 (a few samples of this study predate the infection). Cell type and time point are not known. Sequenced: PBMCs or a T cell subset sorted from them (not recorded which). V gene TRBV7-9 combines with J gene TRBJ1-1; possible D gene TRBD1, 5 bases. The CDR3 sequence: CASSLRRGFPTEAFF. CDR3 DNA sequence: TGTGCCAGCAGCTTACGTAGGGGCTTCCCCACTGAAGCTTTCTTT.